This is a list of T cell receptor beta chains from one sample in a study of spatial heterogeneity in lung cancer. TCRdb called the 5' RACE reads again in MiXCR, with one record for every CDR3 protein. The data hold about 22,000 distinct CDR3 sequences, with around 5.8% observed a single time. This specimen was PBMCs, taken at surgery. Every receptor here comes from a male donor with early-stage non-small cell lung cancer. The CDR3 runs from the conserved cysteine through the conserved F or W. A D gene is named only where the DNA matches it firmly. Clone size is stated in some rows and not others, as once, few, many or a class when expanded.

DNA: TGCGCCAGCAGCCTAGCGGGAGAACTTGTGCAGTATTTT
CDR3: CASSLAGELVQYF
J: TRBJ2-3
D: TRBD2
V: TRBV4-3
size: many

DNA: TGTGCCAGCAGCCAAGTCGCGGGGGGTTTTACCGGGGAGCTGTTTTTT
CDR3: CASSQVAGGFTGELFF
J: TRBJ2-2
D: TRBD2
V: TRBV14
size: .

DNA: TGCGCCAGCAGTGCTGATAGCAATCAGCCCCAGCATTTT
CDR3: CASSADSNQPQHF
J: TRBJ1-5
D: .
V: TRBV5-1
size: many

DNA: TGTGCCAGCAGCCAAGCAGGGGCCGGTGACTATGGCTACACCTTC
CDR3: CASSQAGAGDYGYTF
J: TRBJ1-2
D: .
V: TRBV4-2
size: many

DNA: TGTGCCAGCAGTGACGCACACAGGGGATCTGGGGCCAACGTCCTGACTTTC
CDR3: CASSDAHRGSGANVLTF
J: TRBJ2-6
D: TRBD1
V: TRBV25-1
size: many

DNA: TGTGCCAGCAGTGCGGGACTGCTTACCTACGAGCAGTACTTC
CDR3: CASSAGLLTYEQYF
J: TRBJ2-7
D: .
V: TRBV6-5
size: many

DNA: TGTGCCAGCTCCAAGGGGCCGAACACTGAAGCTTTCTTT
CDR3: CASSKGPNTEAFF
J: TRBJ1-1
D: .
V: TRBV2
size: many

DNA: TGTGCCAGCAGCGTAGGGGGAAGCGGAACTTACGAGCAGTACTTC
CDR3: CASSVGGSGTYEQYF
J: TRBJ2-7
D: .
V: TRBV9
size: many

DNA: TGTGCCACCAGTGATTTGAATGGCTACACCTTC
CDR3: CATSDLNGYTF
J: TRBJ1-2
D: .
V: TRBV24-1
size: few

DNA: TGTGCCAGTAGTCCCCCGGGTCCCTACGAGCAGTACTTC
CDR3: CASSPPGPYEQYF
J: TRBJ2-7
D: .
V: TRBV19
size: many

DNA: TGTGCCAGCAGCCCCCAGGGGGGGACGCAGTATTTT
CDR3: CASSPQGGTQYF
J: TRBJ2-3
D: .
V: TRBV6-5
size: many

DNA: TGTGCCAGCAGCCAGGGAGCTAGCGGGAGGGGCGAGCAGTTCTTC
CDR3: CASSQGASGRGEQFF
J: TRBJ2-1
D: TRBD2
V: TRBV3-1
size: .

DNA: TGTGCCAGCGGATTGACAGATCTTCCCATCGGGGAGCTGTTTTTT
CDR3: CASGLTDLPIGELFF
J: TRBJ2-2
D: .
V: TRBV12-3/TRBV12-4
size: many

DNA: TGTGCCAGCAGCTTAGTGGCGTTACTCCCAGATACGCAGTATTTT
CDR3: CASSLVALLPDTQYF
J: TRBJ2-3
D: .
V: TRBV7-2
size: many

DNA: TGTGCCACCCAAGCGGGGGGCCGAACTGTCACCGGGGAGCTGTTTTTT
CDR3: CATQAGGRTVTGELFF
J: TRBJ2-2
D: TRBD2
V: TRBV6-2/TRBV6-3
size: few

DNA: TGTGCCAGCAGTTTACCACAGGGGAAGGATGAAGCTTTCTTT
CDR3: CASSLPQGKDEAFF
J: TRBJ1-1
D: TRBD1
V: TRBV27
size: many

DNA: TGTGCCAGCAGCCCCGGCCCTGAGGATCTCACCGGGGAGCTGTTTTTT
CDR3: CASSPGPEDLTGELFF
J: TRBJ2-2
D: .
V: TRBV7-9
size: many

DNA: TGCAGTGTGGTCCGCGGATATGAAAAACTGTTTTTT
CDR3: CSVVRGYEKLFF
J: TRBJ1-4
D: .
V: TRBV20-1
size: many

DNA: TGTGCCAGCAGCCCAGGGACTAGCCACTCAGATACGCAGTATTTT
CDR3: CASSPGTSHSDTQYF
J: TRBJ2-3
D: TRBD2
V: TRBV7-2
size: many

DNA: TGTGCCAGCAGTCCTCCGGGACAGGGTGGAGGTGGGGGCAATCAGCCCCAGCATTTT
CDR3: CASSPPGQGGGGGNQPQHF
J: TRBJ1-5
D: TRBD1
V: TRBV28
size: medium-sized

DNA: TGTGCCTTAGAGGGACCGACTAACACCGGGGAGCTGTTTTTT
CDR3: CALEGPTNTGELFF
J: TRBJ2-2
D: .
V: TRBV12-3/TRBV12-4
size: many

DNA: TGTGCCAGCAGTCTCAGGGTCGCCGGCGGTAATCAGCCCCAGCATTTT
CDR3: CASSLRVAGGNQPQHF
J: TRBJ1-5
D: .
V: TRBV6-6
size: many

DNA: TGTGCCAGCAGTACCCTTGGCAGGGGGGACTTTGGCTACACCTTC
CDR3: CASSTLGRGDFGYTF
J: TRBJ1-2
D: TRBD1
V: TRBV12-3/TRBV12-4
size: .

DNA: TGTGCCTGGAGTGCTGAGGGGGGGCAGCCCCAGCATTTT
CDR3: CAWSAEGGQPQHF
J: TRBJ1-5
D: .
V: TRBV30
size: many

DNA: TGTGCCAGTAGTCTCAGACAGAAAAGCTCCTACAATGAGCAGTTCTTC
CDR3: CASSLRQKSSYNEQFF
J: TRBJ2-1
D: .
V: TRBV19
size: many

DNA: TGTGCCAGCTCACCATTGTATGGCAGGGGAATCTACGAGCAGTACTTC
CDR3: CASSPLYGRGIYEQYF
J: TRBJ2-7
D: .
V: TRBV18
size: medium-sized

DNA: TGTGCCAGCAGCTACTCTAGCGGGAGGGGGGAGCAGTTCTTC
CDR3: CASSYSSGRGEQFF
J: TRBJ2-1
D: TRBD2
V: TRBV6-2/TRBV6-3
size: medium-sized

DNA: TGTGCCAGCAGTTCCCCAATCCGATCCTACGAGCAGTACTTC
CDR3: CASSSPIRSYEQYF
J: TRBJ2-7
D: .
V: TRBV27
size: .

DNA: TGTGCCAGCAGTTTAGCCCCCTACAATGAGCAGTTCTTC
CDR3: CASSLAPYNEQFF
J: TRBJ2-1
D: .
V: TRBV12-3/TRBV12-4
size: many

DNA: TGTGCCAGCAGCCTCCATATGGTGAACACTGAAGCTTTCTTT
CDR3: CASSLHMVNTEAFF
J: TRBJ1-1
D: .
V: TRBV3-1
size: many

DNA: TGCAGTGCTAAAAGGGCGCCTGGGACAGACTATTACAATGAGCAGTTCTTC
CDR3: CSAKRAPGTDYYNEQFF
J: TRBJ2-1
D: TRBD1
V: TRBV20-1
size: many

DNA: TGTGCCAGCAGCCGACGACAGGGGAACGCTGAAGCTTTCTTT
CDR3: CASSRRQGNAEAFF
J: TRBJ1-1
D: TRBD1
V: TRBV7-2
size: many

DNA: TGTGCCAGCAGCCCAAGGAGGGGACAGGGCTACGAGCAGTACTTC
CDR3: CASSPRRGQGYEQYF
J: TRBJ2-7
D: TRBD1
V: TRBV4-2
size: many

DNA: TGTGCCAGCAAGGACTACTCCTACGAGCAGTACTTC
CDR3: CASKDYSYEQYF
J: TRBJ2-7
D: .
V: TRBV6-2/TRBV6-3
size: many

DNA: TGTGCCAGCAGTTCATGGGGCGGGACCGGGGAGCTGTTTTTT
CDR3: CASSSWGGTGELFF
J: TRBJ2-2
D: .
V: TRBV28
size: many

DNA: TGTGCCAGCAGCTCCGACAGGGCTGATACGCAGTATTTT
CDR3: CASSSDRADTQYF
J: TRBJ2-3
D: TRBD1
V: TRBV11-2
size: many

DNA: TGTGCCAGCAGTCGACTAGCGACCCCCACAGATACGCAGTATTTT
CDR3: CASSRLATPTDTQYF
J: TRBJ2-3
D: TRBD2
V: TRBV6-5
size: many

DNA: TGTGCCAGGACCCCCGGTTACTATGGCTACACCTTC
CDR3: CARTPGYYGYTF
J: TRBJ1-2
D: .
V: TRBV6-1
size: .

DNA: TGTGCCAGCAGTGCCCAGCGGGGGGGCCCAGATACGCAGTATTTT
CDR3: CASSAQRGGPDTQYF
J: TRBJ2-3
D: TRBD2
V: TRBV2
size: .

DNA: TGTGCCAGCAGTTCACGGGACAGGGGAAAAGACGAGCAGTACTTC
CDR3: CASSSRDRGKDEQYF
J: TRBJ2-7
D: TRBD1
V: TRBV6-2/TRBV6-3
size: many

DNA: TGTGCCATCAGTGGATTTGGGGGCTCTGGAAACACCATATATTTT
CDR3: CAISGFGGSGNTIYF
J: TRBJ1-3
D: .
V: TRBV10-3
size: few

DNA: TGCAGTGCTAGAGTAGGCGGGGATACCCGGCATTTT
CDR3: CSARVGGDTRHF
J: TRBJ1-5
D: .
V: TRBV20-1
size: .

DNA: TGTGCCAGCAGCTCGACAGGGAGCTACTACAATGAGCAGTTCTTC
CDR3: CASSSTGSYYNEQFF
J: TRBJ2-1
D: TRBD1
V: TRBV7-3
size: many

DNA: TGTGCCAGCACCTCACAGGGTTATATCTCCTACAATGAGCAGTTCTTC
CDR3: CASTSQGYISYNEQFF
J: TRBJ2-1
D: .
V: TRBV6-2/TRBV6-3
size: .

DNA: TGTGCCAGCAGCTTGGGGACAGGGGAAAGTAGTGAGCAGTTCTTC
CDR3: CASSLGTGESSEQFF
J: TRBJ2-1
D: TRBD1
V: TRBV7-9
size: many

DNA: TGTGCCAGCAGTTACTCGAGAGGGATAGGGGGGGAGACCCAGTACTTC
CDR3: CASSYSRGIGGETQYF
J: TRBJ2-5
D: .
V: TRBV6-6
size: .

DNA: TGTGCCAGTAGTATCCTAGCGGGGGCGGTCAGAGATACGCAGTATTTT
CDR3: CASSILAGAVRDTQYF
J: TRBJ2-3
D: TRBD2
V: TRBV19
size: .

DNA: TGTGCCAGCAGCCAATCATGGGGAGGGGGAAACTATGGCTACACCTTC
CDR3: CASSQSWGGGNYGYTF
J: TRBJ1-2
D: .
V: TRBV3-1
size: .

DNA: TGCGCCAGCAGCTCCCGGGACAGGTCGGCAGATACGCAGTATTTT
CDR3: CASSSRDRSADTQYF
J: TRBJ2-3
D: TRBD1
V: TRBV5-1
size: many

DNA: TGCAGCGTTGCCCAGATTGAGCAGTTCTTC
CDR3: CSVAQIEQFF
J: TRBJ2-1
D: .
V: TRBV29-1
size: many

DNA: TGTGCCACCAGTGCGGGGGGCTTCTCCTACAATGAGCAGTTCTTC
CDR3: CATSAGGFSYNEQFF
J: TRBJ2-1
D: .
V: TRBV24-1
size: many

DNA: TGCAGTGCACAACCGGGGGCAGGCGGTACAGATACGCAGTATTTT
CDR3: CSAQPGAGGTDTQYF
J: TRBJ2-3
D: .
V: TRBV20-1
size: few

DNA: TGTGCCAGCAGCCGGGGCACGGCGAACACCGGGGAGCTGTTTTTT
CDR3: CASSRGTANTGELFF
J: TRBJ2-2
D: .
V: TRBV12-3/TRBV12-4
size: many

DNA: TGTGCCAGCAGCTTAGCGCGGGGTGCCCTATATGGCTACACCTTC
CDR3: CASSLARGALYGYTF
J: TRBJ1-2
D: .
V: TRBV7-9
size: many

DNA: TGTGCCAGCAGTGAAAATAGCGGGGGGGCCGGTCAGTACTTC
CDR3: CASSENSGGAGQYF
J: TRBJ2-4
D: TRBD2
V: TRBV2
size: many

DNA: TGTGCCAGCAGCTTAGTGGGGTCAGGCGATGAAGCTTTCTTT
CDR3: CASSLVGSGDEAFF
J: TRBJ1-1
D: .
V: TRBV7-9
size: .

DNA: TGTGCCAGCACCGCAGGAGATGCCGGGGTCTTTACGCAGTATTTT
CDR3: CASTAGDAGVFTQYF
J: TRBJ2-3
D: .
V: TRBV28
size: many

DNA: TGTGCCAGCAGTAGTGGGGGGAGAAGCTCCTACAATGAGCAGTTCTTC
CDR3: CASSSGGRSSYNEQFF
J: TRBJ2-1
D: .
V: TRBV21-1
size: many